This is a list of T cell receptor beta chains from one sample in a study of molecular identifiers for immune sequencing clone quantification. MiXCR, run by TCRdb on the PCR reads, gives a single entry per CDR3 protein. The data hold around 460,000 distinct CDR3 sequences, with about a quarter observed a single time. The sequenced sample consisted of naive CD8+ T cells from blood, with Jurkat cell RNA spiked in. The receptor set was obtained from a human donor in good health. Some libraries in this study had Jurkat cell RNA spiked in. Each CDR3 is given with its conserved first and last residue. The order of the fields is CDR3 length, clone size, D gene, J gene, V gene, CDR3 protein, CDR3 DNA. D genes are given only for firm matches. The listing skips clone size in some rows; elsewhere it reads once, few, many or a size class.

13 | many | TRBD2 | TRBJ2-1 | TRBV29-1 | CSVLAGGWNEQFF | TGCAGCGTCTTGGCGGGAGGGTGGAATGAGCAGTTCTTC
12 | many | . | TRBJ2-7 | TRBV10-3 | CAIRAHTHEQYF | TGTGCCATCAGGGCCCACACACACGAGCAGTACTTC
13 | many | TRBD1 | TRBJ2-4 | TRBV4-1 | CASSDRGPNIQYF | TGCGCCAGCTCGGACAGGGGGCCAAACATTCAGTACTTC
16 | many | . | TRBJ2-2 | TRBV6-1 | CASTWEVNKNTGELFF | TGTGCCAGCACCTGGGAGGTGAACAAGAACACCGGGGAGCTGTTTTTT
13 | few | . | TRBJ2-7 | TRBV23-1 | CASSRQGWDEQYF | TGCGCCAGCAGTCGGCAGGGTTGGGACGAGCAGTACTTC
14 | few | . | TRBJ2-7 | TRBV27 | CASSLTGATNEQYF | TGTGCCAGCAGTTTAACGGGGGCGACTAATGAGCAGTACTTC
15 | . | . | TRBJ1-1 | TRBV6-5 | CASNPGGARDTEAFF | TGTGCCAGCAATCCGGGGGGCGCGAGGGACACTGAAGCTTTCTTT
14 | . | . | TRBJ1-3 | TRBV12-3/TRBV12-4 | CASSLWGGGNTIYF | TGTGCCAGCAGTTTATGGGGCGGTGGAAACACCATATATTTT
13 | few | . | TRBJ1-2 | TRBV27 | CASSLSQAYGYTF | TGTGCCAGCAGTTTATCCCAGGCGTATGGCTACACCTTC
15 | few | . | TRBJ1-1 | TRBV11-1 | CASSRGAVVDTEAFF | TGTGCCAGCAGCCGGGGGGCGGTGGTGGACACTGAAGCTTTCTTT
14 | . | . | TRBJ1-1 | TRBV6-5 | CASSYSQGITEAFF | TGTGCCAGCAGTTACTCCCAGGGGATCACTGAAGCTTTCTTT
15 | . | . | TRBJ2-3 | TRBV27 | CASSLYYVSTDTQYF | TGTGCCAGCAGTTTATACTACGTAAGCACAGATACGCAGTATTTT
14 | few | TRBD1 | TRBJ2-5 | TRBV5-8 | CASSTGTDQETQYF | TGTGCCAGCAGCACCGGGACAGACCAAGAGACCCAGTACTTC
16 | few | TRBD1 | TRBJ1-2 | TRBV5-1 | CASSLEATGGYHGYTF | TGCGCCAGCAGCTTGGAAGCTACAGGGGGCTATCATGGCTACACCTTC
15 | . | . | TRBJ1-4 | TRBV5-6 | CASSTAGERMEKLFF | TGTGCCAGCAGCACAGCCGGGGAGAGGATGGAAAAACTGTTTTTT
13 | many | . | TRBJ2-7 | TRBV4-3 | CASSQDESYEQYF | TGCGCCAGCAGCCAGGACGAATCCTACGAGCAGTACTTC
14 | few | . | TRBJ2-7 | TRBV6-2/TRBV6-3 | CASSYRENSYEQYF | TGTGCCAGTTCATACAGGGAAAACTCCTACGAGCAGTACTTC
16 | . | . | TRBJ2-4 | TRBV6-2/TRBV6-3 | CASRRTVALAKNIPSF | TGTGCCAGCAGGAGGACAGTAGCCCTAGCCAAAAACATTCCGTCCTTC
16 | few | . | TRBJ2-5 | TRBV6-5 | CASSYGSASSQETQYF | TGTGCCAGCAGTTACGGGTCGGCTAGCTCTCAAGAGACCCAGTACTTC